The 30 T cell receptor beta chains listed next were all sequenced from one sample in a study of blood T cell repertoires in COVID-19. Clones were sequenced by immunoSEQ multiplex PCR, and TCRdb holds only the in-frame ones, with some missing. Of around 65,000 clones detected, approximately 86% appear once; the ten largest clones hold approximately 14%. The specimen was peripheral blood. These receptors were collected from a human donor in a cohort sampled during active COVID-19.

The chain employs TRBV4-2 and TRBJ2-2; 7 bases line up with TRBD1. CDR1 and CDR2 (germline): LGHNA, YNFKEQ. The V and J ends lost 4 bases and 5 bases, in that order; junction bases with no gene match: 4. The CDR3 runs to 14 residues. The CDR3 DNA is TGTGCCAGCAGCCGGACAGGAGGAACCGGGGAGCTGTTTTTT. Its protein is CASSRTGGTGELFF.

The rearrangement links TRBV25-1 to TRBJ1-2; D call uncertain. The CDR3 covers 11 residues. Germline V gene data show CDR1 as MGHDK and CDR2 as SYGVNS. V lost 6 bases to trimming and J lost 8 bases, with 10 bases between them. The CDR3 region is CASRAETGYTF. CDR3 sequence (DNA): TGTGCCAGCAGAGCGGAAACGGGCTACACCTTC.

This chain links TRBV9 with TRBJ2-5; 8 nucleotides align to TRBD2. The V and J ends lost 5 bases and 3 bases, in that order; junction bases with no gene match: 9. This CDR3 region has 15 residues. Germline CDR1 SGDLS, CDR2 YYNGEE. The CDR3 region has the DNA TGTGCCAGCAGTCCGAGCGGGACTAGTAAAGAGACCCAGTACTTC. Translation: CASSPSGTSKETQYF.

This clone was seen only once. The chain is built from TRBV7-3 and TRBJ2-2; TRBD2 matches at 7 bases. The length of the CDR3 is 18 residues. Germline V gives CDR1 SGHTA, CDR2 FQGTGA. The V and J ends lost 3 bases and 5 bases, in that order; junction bases with no gene match: 15. CDR3 DNA sequence: TGTGCCAGCAGCTTGGCCGGCGGCGCGGGAGTTGGTACCGGGGAGCTGTTTTTT. It specifies CASSLAGGAGVGTGELFF.

The chain is built from TRBV7-8 and TRBJ2-7; 7 positions agree with TRBD1. Germline V gives CDR1 SGHVS, CDR2 FQNEAQ. Trimming removed 4 bases from V and 0 bases from J; junction bases left unmatched: 6. The CDR3 totals 15 residues. The CDR3 DNA follows: TGTGCCAGCAGCTCAGGGACAGTCCACTCCTACGAGCAGTACTTC. Its translation: CASSSGTVHSYEQYF. The whole variable domain, filled in from reference TRBV7-8 and TRBJ2-7, reads GAGVSQSPRYKVAKRGQDVALRCDPISGHVSLFWYQQALGQGPEFLTYFQNEAQLDKSGLPSDRFFAERPEGSVSTLKIQRTQQEDSAVYLCASSSGTVHSYEQYFGPGTRLTVT.

V gene TRBV4-2 combines with J gene TRBJ2-5, with 8 bases identical to TRBD2. The germline CDR1 and CDR2 sequences are LGHNA and YNFKEQ. This CDR3 region has 16 residues. Trimming took 0 bases from V and 3 from J; bases not matched to a gene: 6. As DNA, the CDR3 is TGTGCCAGCAGCCAAGATCAAGCACTAGCGGAAGAGACCCAGTACTTC. Its translation: CASSQDQALAEETQYF.

This rearrangement joins TRBV7-2 to TRBJ2-1; TRBD2 matches 11 bases. Germline V gene lookup returns CDR1 SGHTA and CDR2 FQGNSA. Losses at the gene ends were 4 bases for V and 9 bases for J; bases not matched to a gene: 11. This CDR3 is built from 16 residues. The CDR3 spells CASSSGLTSGEGEQFF. The CDR3 DNA follows: TGTGCCAGCAGCTCTGGCTTGACTAGCGGGGAGGGTGAGCAGTTCTTC.

CDR3 in amino acids: CASSLIAGNQPQHF. The CDR3 region has the DNA TGCGCCAGCAGCTTGATCGCAGGCAATCAGCCCCAGCATTTT. The chain couples TRBV5-1 to TRBJ1-5, with D uncertain. The CDR3 has 14 amino acids. The ends were cut back, 1 base at V and 2 bases at J, with 7 bases in the middle. CDR1 SGHRS and CDR2 YFSETQ come from the germline V gene. The full variable domain, its missing parts supplied by reference TRBV5-1 and TRBJ1-5, is KAGVTQTPRYLIKTRGQQVTLSCSPISGHRSVSWYQQTPGQGLQFLFEYFSETQRNKGNFPGRFSGRQFSNSRSEMNVSTLELGDSALYLCASSLIAGNQPQHFGDGTRLSIL.

The chain recombines TRBV7-6 with TRBJ2-1; no firm D call. Germline V gene data show CDR1 as SGHVS and CDR2 as FNYEAQ. CDR3 length: 17 amino acids. V was clipped by 2 bases and J by 0 bases, with 14 bases between them. The CDR3 reads CASSLTLGPISYNEQFF. DNA for the CDR3: TGTGCCAGCAGCTTAACTCTCGGTCCCATCTCCTACAATGAGCAGTTCTTC. The full variable domain, completed using reference TRBV7-6 and TRBJ2-1, is GAGVSQSPRYKVTKRGQDVALRCDPISGHVSLYWYRQALGQGPEFLTYFNYEAQQDKSGLPNDRFSAERPEGSISTLTIQRTEQRDSAMYRCASSLTLGPISYNEQFFGPGTRLTVL.

V and J are TRBV4-2 and TRBJ1-2, with a possible D match to TRBD1 (5 bases). The length of the CDR3 is 16 residues. V was trimmed by 0 bases and J by 2 bases, leaving 13 bases between them. The V gene's germline CDR1 is LGHNA and CDR2 YNFKEQ. The CDR3: CASSQDPAGSNYGYTF. CDR3 coding DNA: TGTGCCAGCAGCCAAGATCCCGCAGGGTCGAACTATGGCTACACCTTC.

The chain uses TRBV3-1 (or the pseudogene TRBV3-2) and TRBJ2-3; 13 nucleotides line up with TRBD2. The germline V gene has CDR1 LGHDT and CDR2 YNNKEL (reference sequence). The CDR3 consists of 17 residues. Losses at the gene ends were 5 bases for V and 6 bases for J; bases not matched to a gene: 11. CDR3 sequence (DNA): TGTGCCAGCAGCAACCCTCGGACTAGCGGGAGATACGATACGCAGTATTTT. Amino acid sequence: CASSNPRTSGRYDTQYF.

The rearrangement links TRBV7-2 to TRBJ1-3, with 7 bases identical to TRBD1. Trimming removed 3 bases from V and 4 bases from J; junction bases left unmatched: 3. The CDR3 sequence is 14 residues long. From germline, CDR1 is SGHTA and CDR2 FQGNSA. CDR3 sequence: CASSFTGVGNTIYF. Here the CDR3 DNA reads TGTGCCAGCAGCTTTACAGGGGTGGGAAACACCATATATTTT.

The gene calls are TRBV28 and TRBJ1-1; 9 bases agree with TRBD1. The ends lost 6 bases at V and 0 bases at J; junction bases unmatched: 5. Germline V gives CDR1 MDHEN, CDR2 SYDVKM. The CDR3 sequence is 15 residues long. CDR3 sequence reads: CASRGQGLLNTEAFF. CDR3 nucleotides: TGTGCCAGCAGGGGACAGGGCCTTCTGAACACTGAAGCTTTCTTT.

The rearrangement joins TRBV28 to TRBJ2-1; 8 bases align to TRBD2. The CDR3 loop spans 15 amino acids. In germline, CDR1 is MDHEN, CDR2 SYDVKM. V shed 6 bases, J shed 3 bases, and the junction held 7 bases outside the gene matches. The CDR3 sequence is CASSDGRGFYNEQFF. CDR3 DNA: TGTGCCAGCAGCGACGGGAGGGGCTTCTACAATGAGCAGTTCTTC.

CDR3 sequence (DNA): TGTGCCAGCAGAGGGGGACTAGCGCCCTACGAGCAGTACTTC. As protein: CASRGGLAPYEQYF. The J gene is TRBJ2-7, the V gene TRBV6-6, with TRBD2 matching over 10 bases. Germline V CDR1 and CDR2: MNHNY, SVGAGI (reference sequence). This CDR3 contains 14 residues. J lost 2 bases, V lost 6 bases, and 4 bases had no gene match.

The chain combines TRBV19 with TRBJ1-2, with D perhaps TRBD1 (5 bases). The CDR3 sequence is 15 residues long. V lost 6 bases to trimming and J lost 0 bases, with 14 bases between them. The germline gives CDR1 LNHDA, CDR2 SQIVND (reference sequence). CDR3 sequence (DNA): TGTGCCAGTAGCCCTGACAGAATTTCTAACTATGGCTACACCTTC. Translation: CASSPDRISNYGYTF.

This chain's CDR3 is CASSLYQMNTEAFF. In DNA form, the CDR3 reads TGTGCCAGCAGTTTATACCAGATGAACACTGAAGCTTTCTTT. This chain uses TRBV28 with TRBJ1-1; D not certain. The V end was cut by 1 base, the J end by 0 bases, with 6 bases between. This CDR3 contains 14 residues. Germline CDR1 reads MDHEN; CDR2 reads SYDVKM.

This clone was counted a single time. The chain links TRBV2 to TRBJ2-1; 12 nucleotides agree with TRBD2. V lost 8 bases, J lost 6 bases, and 8 bases stayed unmatched. The CDR3 runs 15 residues. CDR1 is SNHLY, CDR2 FYNNEI, per germline. This chain's CDR3 is CASVPSGRALNEQFF. The CDR3 bases are TGTGCCAGCGTCCCTAGCGGGAGGGCCCTCAATGAGCAGTTCTTC.

This sequence joins TRBV12-3 or TRBV12-4 and TRBJ2-3; 9 bases agree with TRBD2. This CDR3 comprises 13 residues. Germline trimming cut 10 bases from V and 11 bases from J; bases unmatched to any gene: 13. This chain's CDR3 is CATDPGLAARQYF. The CDR3 DNA sequence: TGTGCCACCGACCCGGGACTAGCCGCGAGGCAGTATTTT.

The chain uses TRBV28 and TRBJ1-1; 7 positions agree with TRBD1. Germline loops: CDR1 MDHEN, CDR2 SYDVKM. J was trimmed by 1 base and V by 6 bases; bases with no gene match: 5. The CDR3 sequence is 14 residues long. For the CDR3, the DNA is TGTGCCAGCAGCTTGACAGGGCGGAACACTGAAGCTTTCTTT. This translates into CASSLTGRNTEAFF.

The V gene is TRBV28, the J gene TRBJ2-7, with 8 bases that match TRBD1. The ends lost 7 bases at V and 2 bases at J; junction bases unmatched: 4. There are 13 residues in the CDR3. Germline V lookup: CDR1 MDHEN, CDR2 SYDVKM. DNA for the CDR3: TGTGCCAGCATACAGGGGGGAGCCTACGAGCAGTACTTC. As protein: CASIQGGAYEQYF. Based on the CDR3 plus reference TRBV28 and TRBJ2-7, the full variable domain is DVKVTQSSRYLVKRTGEKVFLECVQDMDHENMFWYRQDPGLGLRLIYFSYDVKMKEKGDIPEGYSVSREKKERFSLILESASTNQTSMYLCASIQGGAYEQYFGPGTRLTVT.

The gene calls are TRBV28 and TRBJ2-2; 9 bases are shared with TRBD2. In germline, CDR1 is MDHEN, CDR2 SYDVKM. Trimming took 3 bases from V and 0 from J; bases not matched to a gene: 8. The CDR3 has 18 residues. The CDR3 sequence: CASSLGPASGTNTGELFF. CDR3 in DNA: TGTGCCAGCAGTTTGGGCCCAGCTAGCGGGACGAACACCGGGGAGCTGTTTTTT.

The chain couples TRBV7-2 to TRBJ1-5; the match to TRBD1 covers 8 bases. Germline assignment: CDR1 SGHTA and CDR2 FQGNSA. The CDR3 loop spans 15 amino acids. Germline trimming cut 6 bases from V and 2 bases from J; bases unmatched to any gene: 6. CDR3 DNA: TGTGCCAGCAGAGAGGACAGGGCCGGCAATCAGCCCCAGCATTTT. As protein: CASREDRAGNQPQHF.

V is TRBV5-1 and J is TRBJ2-5, with TRBD1 matching 9 bases. The V gene end was trimmed by 0 bases and the J gene end by 5 bases; junction bases not matched to a gene: 11. Germline V CDR1 and CDR2: SGHRS, YFSETQ. This CDR3 is 17 amino acids long. DNA for the CDR3: TGCGCCAGCAGCTTGGGACAGGGGGGAGTAGTTCGGGAGACCCAGTACTTC. Translated: CASSLGQGGVVRETQYF.

This rearrangement joins TRBV4-1 to TRBJ2-1; D perhaps matches TRBD1 (6 bases). V lost 1 base and J 5 bases, leaving 9 bases between the germline ends. The CDR3 is 14 residues long. Germline assignment: CDR1 MGHRA and CDR2 YSYEKL. The CDR3 region has the DNA TGCGCCAGCAGCCAAGCCCACAGGGACAATGAGCAGTTCTTC. The encoded protein is CASSQAHRDNEQFF.

This chain's CDR3 is CAIKEAGSNEQYF. CDR3 sequence (DNA): TGTGCCATCAAGGAGGCGGGATCTAACGAGCAGTACTTC. The rearrangement links TRBV10-3 to TRBJ2-7; perhaps TRBD2 as D (6 bases). The germline CDR1 and CDR2 sequences are ENHRY and SYGVKD. The CDR3 totals 13 residues. V gave up 7 bases and J gave up 5 bases, with 15 bases separating them.

The chain recombines TRBV27 with TRBJ2-2; 11 bases align to TRBD2. The V and J ends lost 3 bases and 5 bases, in that order; junction bases with no gene match: 5. CDR1 is MNHEY, CDR2 SMNVEV, per germline (reference sequence). CDR3 length: 16 amino acids. Here the CDR3 reads CASSFLAGGGTGELFF. CDR3 DNA: TGTGCCAGCAGTTTCCTAGCGGGAGGAGGGACCGGGGAGCTGTTTTTT.

The V call is TRBV27, the J call TRBJ2-7; D possibly corresponds to TRBD1 (5 bases). The CDR3 has 14 amino acids. Germline loops: CDR1 MNHEY, CDR2 SMNVEV (reference sequence). Trimming left V 6 bases short and J 3 bases short, with 15 bases between. CDR3 region: CASSISRVSYEQYF. The CDR3 DNA reads TGTGCCAGCAGCATCTCCAGGGTCAGCTACGAGCAGTACTTC.

The chain uses TRBV7-2 and TRBJ2-1; TRBD1 is a possible D gene (5 bases). V shed 2 bases and J shed 12 bases, with 14 bases lying between them. The CDR3 extends over 13 amino acids. The germline CDR1 and CDR2 sequences are SGHTA and FQGNSA. The CDR3 region is CASSLYEQDRQFF. The CDR3 nucleotides read TGTGCCAGCAGCTTATATGAACAGGACCGGCAGTTCTTC.

The chain combines TRBV27 with TRBJ1-5; D perhaps matches TRBD1 (6 bases). The germline CDR1 and CDR2 sequences are MNHEY and SMNVEV (reference sequence). V lost 3 bases to trimming and J lost 5 bases, with 11 bases between them. CDR3 length equals 14 residues. The CDR3 reads CASSLTGRYQPQHF. DNA for the CDR3: TGTGCCAGCAGTTTGACAGGCAGATATCAGCCCCAGCATTTT.